The source of this T cell receptor (beta chain) is a study of CD4 T cells in relation to SARS-CoV-2 and coronaviruses. Using immunoSEQ multiplex PCR, the repertoire was profiled, and TCRdb retains in-frame clones only, with some absent. The profile shows tens of thousands of clones, approximately 85% of them singletons. Deletions cut 10 bases from V and 1 base from J, with 16 bases between. Germline assignment: CDR1 ENHRY and CDR2 SYGVKD. CDR3 length: 14 amino acids. What was sequenced was memory CD4+ T cells from PBMCs. The sequence was obtained from an adult with COVID-19. The V gene is TRBV10-3, the J gene TRBJ1-1; D is possibly TRBD1 (6 bases). CDR3 sequence (DNA): TGTGCCACCACCCGAGGGGGGGGGAACACTGAAGCTTTCTTT. Translation: CATTRGGGNTEAFF.